The subject of this entry is one T cell receptor (beta chain). Antigen: not known. This sample is part of a study of T cell responses to AZD1222 COVID-19 vaccine. Study results and caveats: The study identified only six AZD1222 recipients as seropositive at baseline. Compared with day 0, the breadth and depth of the Spike-specific TCR repertoire rose significantly after two doses of AZD1222. The span of vaccine-associated CD4 TCRs extended across spike, with dominance at 160-218 and 743-854.

V dropped 4 bases and J dropped 4 bases, with 10 bases sitting between them. Germline V gene data show CDR1 as MDHEN and CDR2 as SYDVKM. The length of the CDR3 is 13 residues. The repertoire was sequenced with immunoSEQ multiplex PCR; TCRdb's copy has only in-frame clones and lacks some. The table has around 100,000 clones, approximately 90% seen once. The receptor comes from an adult in good health. The chain recombines TRBV28 with TRBJ1-2; D gene ambiguous. The sequencing here drew on peripheral blood, taken on day 0 of AZD1222 vaccination. The CDR3 DNA follows: TGTGCCAGCAGTTCTACGGCCGGCTATGGCTACACCTTC. This gives the protein CASSSTAGYGYTF.